This T cell receptor beta chain originates from a study of T cell repertoires in cytomegalovirus infection. Germline V gene lookup returns CDR1 MNHNS and CDR2 SASEGT. The length of the CDR3 is 14 residues. Trimming cost V 6 bases and J 5 bases; bases outside gene matches: 4. This clonotype was seen repeatedly, ten times or more. TCRdb used MiXCR to reprocess the reads, holding one entry per CDR3 protein. The sample shows hundreds of thousands of distinct CDR3 sequences, 8% to 10% of them seen only once. The V call is TRBV6-1, the J call TRBJ1-6, with 7 positions matching TRBD1. The sequence was collected from a human donor in good health (CMV status not recorded). Some clones in this sample may be carry-over from other donors' samples. Source material: PBMCs. The CDR3 sequence is CASRGDRDNSPLHF. DNA for the CDR3: TGTGCCAGCAGGGGGGACAGAGATAATTCACCCCTCCACTTT.